This T cell receptor beta chain was sequenced for a study of T cell repertoires in cytomegalovirus infection (dated by TCRdb to 2018 to 2020). Context from the whole study: Alongside well-studied HLA-B-restricted epitopes, the peptide stimulations were aimed at recently identified HLA-C-restricted CMV epitopes, whose presentation resists viral immunomodulation. Donor HLA type was relevant to the analysis, because carriage of CMV infection together with the matching HLA type was indicated by public TCR beta signatures.

Read against the paper, the sample's treatment or condition label means: in vitro stimulation with specific CMV peptide epitopes to enrich CMV-specific T cells. This sample was sequenced with an Illumina HiSeq 1500. TCRdb handled the public reads itself, with Q25 trimming in fastp and clone calling in MiXCR, and kept productive beta chains. When rows share a CDR3 protein, they turn into one entry using the most common DNA and genes. The sample includes under 850,000 distinct CDR3 sequences, with roughly 36% observed a single time. The top ten constitute 18% of the sample. At the junction V is shortened by 8 bases and J by 0 bases, with 11 bases in between. Sequences MNHNS (CDR1) and SASEGT (CDR2) are obtained from the germline V gene. Taken from cysteine to phenylalanine, the CDR3 has 14 residues. Solely the CDR3 DNA is kept, with 42 bases framed from the first base. This clonotype appeared a few times. Its antigen remains unidentified. Within one base of it there is no much larger clone, and no base qualities were kept.

Study-wide findings and limitations: In both this cohort and an independent cohort of 352 donors, the cumulative frequency of public TCR beta family members distinguished carriers of CMV infection plus the relevant HLA type. The ex vivo response was dominated by HLA-C-restricted CMV-specific TCR beta clonotypes, which also provided the single most frequent clonotype in two of eight donors.

The sample in question was cultured PBMCs, obtained from culture after CMV antigen stimulation. Recombination linked TRBV6-1 to TRBJ1-5, and TRBD1 may be the D gene, going by 6 matching bases. The origin of this receptor is a human donor in good health (CMV status not recorded). Some clones in this sample may be carry-over from other donors' samples. The DNA sequence reads TGTGCCAGCCGTCGGACAGATAGCAATCAGCCCCAGCATTTT. Translation gives CASRRTDSNQPQHF.